Listed here is a single TCR beta chain. Its antigen remains unidentified. The data originate from a study of cytomegalovirus exposure and HLA in healthy donors. Study details: The Caucasian-associated ancestry cluster contained roughly four fifths of the roughly 370 genotyped donors.

PCR used 60 Vbeta primers and 13 Jbeta primers. Profiling relied on immunoSEQ multiplex PCR, and the TCRdb table lists in-frame clones only, not all of them. This sample has 100,000 to 140,000 clones; around 85% occur once, and the top ten carry around 2%. Study observations and caveats: TRBV6-2, TRBV6-3 and some other V segments were unresolvable in 87-base-pair reads. Later analysis identified several of the most significant clusters that appeared linked to common viral pathogens. The dataset shows that most TCR sequences were rare, while some public TCRs occurred in many donors.

The CDR3 runs 15 residues. The V gene lost 2 bases and the J gene lost 6 bases, with 15 bases spanning the gap. Germline V gene sequence: CDR1 SGDLS, CDR2 YYNGEE. The TCR sequence derives from a young man in good health and CMV-seronegative. The chain couples TRBV9 to TRBJ1-5; perhaps TRBD1 as D (5 bases). The source material was PBMCs. In nucleotides, the CDR3 is TGTGCCAGCAGCGTTAGTTGGGGCAATGGTCAGCCCCAGCATTTT. It is translated as CASSVSWGNGQPQHF.